What follows describes a single TCR beta chain. This likely comes from a read error, as the CDR3 has no conserved phenylalanine or tryptophan at its end. Co-extraction yielded RNA and DNA from around 20-30 mg of unsorted bulk tissue. This record belongs to a study of tumor-infiltrating lymphocytes in primary liver carcinoma. A constant-region primer primed TCR beta cDNA synthesis from 400 to 600 ng of total RNA. Researchers made the TCR beta libraries by running three nested multiplex PCR rounds with slightly modified ARM-PCR. For about 11 cycles apiece, the opening two PCR rounds ran with TRBV1-TRBV30 forward primers and a C-beta reverse primer. One entry per CDR3 protein, called by TCRdb with MiXCR from the multiplex PCR reads. In the table there are fewer than 90,000 distinct CDR3 sequences, around 70% of which are singletons. CDR3 length: 15 residues. Trimming took off 2 bases at V and 5 bases at J, with 16 bases between the two ends. Germline CDR1 MGHRA, CDR2 YSYEKL.

This TCR was sampled from a man aged 40-55 years with primary liver carcinoma and hepatitis B virus infection. The source material was liver tumor tissue from sampling region 1. Subset noted: tumor region T1, superior pole. The genes are TRBV4-1 and TRBJ2-7; D possibly uses TRBD1 or TRBD2 (5 bases each). CDR3 in amino acids: CASSQWTVTANEQYL. The CDR3 region has the DNA TGCGCCAGCAGCCAATGGACTGTGACAGCCAACGAGCAGTACCTC.